This T cell receptor (beta chain) was recovered during a study of blood T cell repertoires in COVID-19. As for the study in general: Samples came from the United States, Italy and Spain, spanning acute and convalescent COVID-19.

Some clones are missing from TCRdb's copy, which holds only in-frame ones; the method was immunoSEQ multiplex PCR. The top ten clones hold approximately 3% of a sample with 190,000 or so clones, around 80% of them seen once. This CDR3 comprises 12 residues. V was clipped by 3 bases and J by 11 bases, with 13 bases between them. Germline V gene lookup returns CDR1 MDHEN and CDR2 SYDVKM. This chain links TRBV28 with TRBJ1-1; D call uncertain. The receptor comes from a woman older than 75 with active or convalescent COVID-19. The sequenced sample was peripheral blood. CDR3 protein: CASSLPWRLAFF. In DNA form, the CDR3 reads TGTGCCAGCAGTTTGCCTTGGAGGCTGGCTTTCTTT. The variable domain in full, with the rest retrieved from reference TRBV28 and TRBJ1-1, is DVKVTQSSRYLVKRTGEKVFLECVQDMDHENMFWYRQDPGLGLRLIYFSYDVKMKEKGDIPEGYSVSREKKERFSLILESASTNQTSMYLCASSLPWRLAFFGQGTRLTVV.